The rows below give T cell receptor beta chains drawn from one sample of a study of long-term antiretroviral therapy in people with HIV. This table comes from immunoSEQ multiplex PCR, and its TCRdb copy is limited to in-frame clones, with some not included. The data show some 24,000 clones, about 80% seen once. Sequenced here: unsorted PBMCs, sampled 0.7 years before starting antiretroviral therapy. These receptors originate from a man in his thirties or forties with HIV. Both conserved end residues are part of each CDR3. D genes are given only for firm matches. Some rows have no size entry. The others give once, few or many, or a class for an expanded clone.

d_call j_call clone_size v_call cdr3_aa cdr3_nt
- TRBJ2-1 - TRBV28 CASSLSMGANEQFF TGTGCCAGCAGTTTGTCCATGGGGGCGAATGAGCAGTTCTTC
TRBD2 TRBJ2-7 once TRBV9 CASSVGGGEQYF TGTGCCAGCAGCGTGGGGGGGGGCGAGCAGTACTTC
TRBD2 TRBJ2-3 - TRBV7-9 CASSLSDSSGRTDTQYF TGTGCCAGCAGCTTATCGGATTCTAGCGGGAGAACAGATACGCAGTATTTT
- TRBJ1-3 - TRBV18 CASSRSRNSGNTIYF TGTGCCAGCTCACGCTCGCGAAACTCTGGAAACACCATATATTTT
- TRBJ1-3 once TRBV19 CASSREGTLLNTIYF TGTGCCAGTAGCCGAGAAGGGACCCTGCTGAACACCATATATTTT
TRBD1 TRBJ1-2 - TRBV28 CAGKTGVAGYTF TGTGCCGGAAAAACAGGGGTCGCTGGCTACACCTTC
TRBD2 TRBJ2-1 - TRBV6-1 CASKAGGNSYNEQFF TGTGCCAGCAAGGCGGGGGGTAACTCCTACAATGAGCAGTTCTTC
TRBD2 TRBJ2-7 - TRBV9 CASSALGLVGGEQYF TGTGCCAGCAGCGCCCTCGGACTAGTGGGGGGCGAGCAGTACTTC
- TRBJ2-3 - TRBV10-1 CASRRAGGPDTQYF TGCGCCAGCAGACGGGCTGGTGGGCCAGATACGCAGTATTTT
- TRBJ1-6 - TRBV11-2 CASIRGTTDSPLHF TGTGCCAGCATCCGCGGGACGACCGATTCACCCCTCCACTTT
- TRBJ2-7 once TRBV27 CASSDRGPSSYEQYF TGTGCCAGCAGTGATCGTGGCCCGAGCTCCTACGAGCAGTACTTC
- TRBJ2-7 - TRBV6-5 CASQPPGVGYEQYF TGTGCCAGCCAACCGCCAGGGGTAGGCTACGAGCAGTACTTC
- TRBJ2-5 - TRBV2 CASSDFRGETQYF TGTGCCAGCAGTGATTTCAGGGGCGAGACCCAGTACTTC
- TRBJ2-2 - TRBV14 CASSEMGRTNTGELFF TGTGCCAGCAGCGAGATGGGACGGACGAACACCGGGGAGCTGTTTTTT
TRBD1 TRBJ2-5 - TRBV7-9 CASSLVPGGMETQYF TGTGCCAGCAGCTTAGTCCCAGGGGGCATGGAGACCCAGTACTTC
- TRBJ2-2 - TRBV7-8 CASSFGGPNTGELFF TGTGCCAGCAGCTTCGGGGGACCGAACACCGGGGAGCTGTTTTTT
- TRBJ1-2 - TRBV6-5 CASYRVEGYGYTF TGTGCCAGCTACAGGGTTGAAGGGTATGGCTACACCTTC
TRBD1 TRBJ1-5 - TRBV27 CASSPSTGEVGQPQHF TGTGCCAGCAGTCCCTCGACAGGGGAGGTAGGTCAGCCCCAGCATTTT
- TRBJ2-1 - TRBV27 CASTRTAQRDNEQFF TGTGCCAGCACACGGACAGCCCAACGGGACAATGAGCAGTTCTTC
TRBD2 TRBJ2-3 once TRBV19 CASRSSGGTDTQYF TGTGCCAGTAGGTCTAGCGGGGGGACGGATACGCAGTATTTT
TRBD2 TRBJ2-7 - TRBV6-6 CASSPGLAGSYEQYF TGTGCCAGCAGCCCTGGACTAGCGGGAAGCTACGAGCAGTACTTC
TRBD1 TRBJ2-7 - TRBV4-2 CASSQPQSGQPTYEQYF TGTGCCAGCAGCCAGCCTCAGTCGGGACAGCCAACCTACGAGCAGTACTTC